These T cell receptor beta chains were read from a single sample in a study of OX40 agonist ivuxolimab in advanced cancers. Libraries were prepared by immunoSEQ multiplex PCR; TCRdb keeps only in-frame clonotypes and omits some of them. Among some 96,000 clones, approximately 90% were seen once, and the ten largest hold 0.5% to 0.65%. The sample consisted of CD4+ or CD8+ T cells sorted from blood, taken in a trial of the OX40 agonist ivuxolimab. The receptors shown here come from an adult with an advanced solid tumor such as melanoma, head and neck, liver or kidney cancer. Both conserved end residues are part of each CDR3. D genes are given only for firm matches. Where a row states a size, it is once, few, many or the class of an expanded clone; other rows omit it.

.	.	14	TRBV30	TRBJ2-7	TGTGCCTGGAGTAAGGTGGCTGGGACCTACGAGCAGTACTTC	CAWSKVAGTYEQYF
.	.	13	TRBV9	TRBJ2-1	TGTGCCAGCAGCGTAGTGGGGTACAATGAGCAGTTCTTC	CASSVVGYNEQFF
.	.	14	TRBV5-6	TRBJ2-3	TGTGCCAGCAGCTTGACTAGCCACACAGATACGCAGTATTTT	CASSLTSHTDTQYF
.	.	14	TRBV19	TRBJ2-7	TGTGCCAGTAGTACCCGTTCAGGATCCTACGAGCAGTACTTC	CASSTRSGSYEQYF
.	.	14	TRBV29-1	TRBJ1-1	TGCAGCGTTGAAGATATTGGACAGTCAACCGAAGCTTTCTTT	CSVEDIGQSTEAFF
.	.	14	TRBV7-2	TRBJ2-3	TGTGCCAGCAGCTTAGTTCGGGCCACAGATACGCAGTATTTT	CASSLVRATDTQYF
.	.	15	TRBV7-8	TRBJ2-7	TGTGCCAGCAGCCCGCAGGGCGGGGTGGGCCACGAGCAGTACTTC	CASSPQGGVGHEQYF
.	TRBD2	19	TRBV19	TRBJ2-1	TGTGCCAGTAGTATAGGACAAAGCGGGACCACACCATTCTACAATGAGCAGTTCTTC	CASSIGQSGTTPFYNEQFF
few	.	14	TRBV2	TRBJ1-2	TGTGCCAGCAGTGCAGGGGTCATCAACTATGGCTACACCTTC	CASSAGVINYGYTF
.	.	12	TRBV28	TRBJ1-1	TGTGCCAGCAACCTCCCGCATACTGAAGCTTTCTTT	CASNLPHTEAFF
few	.	11	TRBV30	TRBJ1-2	TGTGCCTGGGGACAGAGTTATGGCTACACCTTC	CAWGQSYGYTF
.	TRBD1	16	TRBV7-7	TRBJ2-2	TGTGCTAGCAGCAATACCGGGACAGGGGGCACCGGGGAGCTGTTTTTT	CASSNTGTGGTGELFF
.	TRBD1	16	TRBV18	TRBJ2-7	TGTGCCAGCTCAAAGGGTGCGACAGGGGGGTCCTACGAGCAGTACTTC	CASSKGATGGSYEQYF
.	.	14	TRBV19	TRBJ2-1	TGTGCCAGTAGTCTTGGACAGATCTACAATGAGCAGTTCTTC	CASSLGQIYNEQFF
.	TRBD1	16	TRBV7-3	TRBJ2-3	TGTGCCAGCAGCTTGACTTCGACAGGGTGGACAGATACGCAGTATTTT	CASSLTSTGWTDTQYF
.	.	15	TRBV7-2	TRBJ1-5	TGTGCCAGCAGCCTCCGGGGCTTGGGCAATCAGCCCCAGCATTTT	CASSLRGLGNQPQHF
.	.	17	TRBV18	TRBJ2-7	TGTGCCAGCTCATCTTTGCCCGTTAGCGGCGGTAACTACGAGCAGTACTTC	CASSSLPVSGGNYEQYF
once	TRBD2	14	TRBV18	TRBJ2-1	TGTGCCAGCTCACCGCTAGCGGGAGAAAATGAGCAGTTCTTC	CASSPLAGENEQFF
.	.	13	TRBV5-6	TRBJ2-3	TGTGCCAGCAGCTTGATCAGCACAGATACGCAGTATTTT	CASSLISTDTQYF
.	TRBD2	15	TRBV18	TRBJ2-1	TGTGCCAGCTCGCCGGGAGGAAACTCCTACAATGAGCAGTTCTTC	CASSPGGNSYNEQFF
.	TRBD2	15	TRBV10-3	TRBJ2-2	TGTGCCATCGCGACTAGCGGAAAAAACACCGGGGAGCTGTTTTTT	CAIATSGKNTGELFF
.	.	10	TRBV6-1	TRBJ1-2	TGTGCCAGTAGGACGTATGGCTACACCTTC	CASRTYGYTF
.	.	15	TRBV5-1	TRBJ2-2	TGCGCCAGCAGCTTGGATTCTTCGGGCTTCGGGGAGCTGTTTTTT	CASSLDSSGFGELFF
once	.	14	TRBV18	TRBJ1-5	TGTGCCAGCTCAGGTGGGGATAGCAATCAGCCCCAGCATTTT	CASSGGDSNQPQHF
.	.	16	TRBV7-9	TRBJ2-2	TGTGCCAGCAGCCCCCGACTGGGACAGAACACCGGGGAGCTGTTTTTT	CASSPRLGQNTGELFF
.	.	15	TRBV29-1	TRBJ2-5	TGCAGCGTGGACAAAAATCCGGGGGAACCTGAGACCCAGTACTTC	CSVDKNPGEPETQYF